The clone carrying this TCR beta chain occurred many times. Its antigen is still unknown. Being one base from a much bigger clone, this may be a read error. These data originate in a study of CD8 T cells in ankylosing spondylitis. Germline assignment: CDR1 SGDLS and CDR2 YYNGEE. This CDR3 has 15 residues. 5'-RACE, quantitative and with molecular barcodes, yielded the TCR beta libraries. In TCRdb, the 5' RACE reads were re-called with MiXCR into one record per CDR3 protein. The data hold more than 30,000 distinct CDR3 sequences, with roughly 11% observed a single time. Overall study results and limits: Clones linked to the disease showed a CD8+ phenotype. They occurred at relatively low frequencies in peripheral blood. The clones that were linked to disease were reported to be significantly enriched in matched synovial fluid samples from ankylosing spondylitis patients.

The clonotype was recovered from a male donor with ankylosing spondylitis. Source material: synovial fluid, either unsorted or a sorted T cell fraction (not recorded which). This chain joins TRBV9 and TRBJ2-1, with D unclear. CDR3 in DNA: TGTGCCAGCAGCGTAGGTCCACCCTCCTACGATGAGCAGTTCTTC. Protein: CASSVGPPSYDEQFF.